This TCR beta chain was retrieved from a study of T cell repertoires in cytomegalovirus infection (dated by TCRdb to between 2019 and 2020). Background for the entire study: Peptide stimulations targeted recently identified HLA-C-restricted CMV epitopes, whose presentation resists viral immunomodulation, together with well-studied HLA-B-restricted epitopes. Donor HLA type was relevant to the analysis, as public TCR beta signatures indicated carriage of CMV infection together with the matching HLA type. Findings and caveats that apply to the study as a whole: Carriers of CMV infection plus the relevant HLA type were discriminated by the cumulative frequency of public TCR beta family members in the study cohort and in an independent roughly 370-donor cohort. The ex vivo response was dominated by HLA-C-restricted CMV-specific TCR beta clonotypes, which also provided the single most frequent clonotype in two of eight donors.

What this sample's treatment or condition label stands for: in vitro stimulation with specific CMV peptide epitopes to enrich CMV-specific T cells. There are a few counts of this clonotype. Its antigen remains undetermined. An end of the junction does not agree with germline; a read error may underlie this. CDR1 and CDR2 are drawn from the germline V gene (reference sequence): SGHKS, YYEKEE. Including the terminal cysteine and phenylalanine, the CDR3 comprises 15 residues. The DNA shown is the 45-base CDR3, in frame from base 1. Data came from an Illumina HiSeq 1500. TCRdb's own reprocessing of the public reads used fastp at Q25 and MiXCR and kept productive beta chains. Rows matching on CDR3 protein sequence are summarized as one entry with the most common DNA and genes. The table for this sample lists 650,000 to 850,000 distinct CDR3 sequences; about 27% of them were counted only once. The ten largest clonotypes hold about an eighth of the sample.

The sequencing used cultured CD8+ T cells from PBMCs, collected from culture after CMV antigen stimulation. This clonotype originated in a human donor in good health (CMV status not recorded). Some clones in this sample may be carry-over from other donors' samples. The sequence is built from TRBV5-5 and TRBJ1-1; 8 bases in the junction line up with TRBD1. The CDR3 region reads CASSPQTGVKTEAFF. The DNA is as follows: TGTGCCAGCAGCCCTCAGACAGGGGTGAAGACTGAAGCTTTCTTT.